This T cell receptor (beta chain) was documented in a study of blood T cells in healthy people across ages. Broader study findings: Per million T cells, TCR beta diversity dropped roughly linearly as age increased.

Alongside a J-beta primer mix, a sample-barcoded 5' primer served in a second PCR lasting 7 to 11 cycles. TCRdb used MiXCR to reprocess the 5' RACE reads, holding one entry per CDR3 protein. This sample has some 850,000 distinct CDR3 sequences, with under 30% found just once. Per the germline V gene, CDR1 is SGHRS and CDR2 is YFSETQ. Trimming pared 0 bases from V and 4 bases from J, leaving 14 bases between. CDR3 size: 17 residues. Turning to this clonotype: The antigen remains undetermined.

This same sample was also taken into another study, of T cells of mothers and their children. This second report adds: Sequencing got over 8 million TCR beta CDR3 reads from each mother and approximately 3 million from each child.

The sample comprised blood. The chain joins TRBV5-1 to TRBJ2-6; possibly TRBD2 for D (5 bases). The sequence derives from a boy aged 5-17 years in good health. In nucleotides, the CDR3 is TGCGCCAGCAGCTTGGCCGTAGGAGGCCCCGGGGCCAACGTCCTGACTTTC. It codes for CASSLAVGGPGANVLTF.